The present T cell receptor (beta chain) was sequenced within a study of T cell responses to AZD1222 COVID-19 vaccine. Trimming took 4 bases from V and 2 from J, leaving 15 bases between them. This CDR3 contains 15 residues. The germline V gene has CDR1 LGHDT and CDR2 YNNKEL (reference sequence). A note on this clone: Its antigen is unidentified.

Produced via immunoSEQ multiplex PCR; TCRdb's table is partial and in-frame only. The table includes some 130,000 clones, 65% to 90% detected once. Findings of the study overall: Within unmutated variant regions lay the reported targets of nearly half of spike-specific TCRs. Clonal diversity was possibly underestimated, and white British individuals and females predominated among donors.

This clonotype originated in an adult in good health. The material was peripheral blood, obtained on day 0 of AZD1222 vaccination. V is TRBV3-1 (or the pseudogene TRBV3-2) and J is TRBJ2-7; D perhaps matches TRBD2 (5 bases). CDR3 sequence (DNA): TGTGCCAGCAGCCCCCGAGGGATCTCCCCCTACGAGCAGTACTTC. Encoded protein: CASSPRGISPYEQYF.